One sample yielded the 30 T cell receptor beta chains listed below, sequenced in a study of OX40 agonist ivuxolimab in advanced cancers. Libraries were prepared by immunoSEQ multiplex PCR; TCRdb keeps only in-frame clonotypes and omits some of them. The table lists 65,000 to 90,000 clones, around 80% of them singletons. Sample: CD4+ or CD8+ T cells sorted from blood, taken in a trial of the OX40 agonist ivuxolimab. Source of these receptors: an adult with an advanced solid tumor such as melanoma, head and neck, liver or kidney cancer.

Only a few counts were recorded for this clone. This chain uses TRBV7-3 with TRBJ2-6, with D hard to call. CDR3 length equals 14 residues. The germline V gene encodes CDR1 SGHTA and CDR2 FQGTGA. Trimming removed 4 bases at V and 0 bases at J, with 4 bases between. The chain's CDR3 is CASSSSSGANVLTF. In nucleotides, the CDR3 is TGTGCCAGCAGCTCATCCTCTGGGGCCAACGTCCTGACTTTC. The whole variable domain, filled in from reference TRBV7-3 and TRBJ2-6, reads GAGVSQTPSNKVTEKGKYVELRCDPISGHTALYWYRQSLGQGPEFLIYFQGTGAADDSGLPNDRFFAVRPEGSVSTLKIQRTERGDSAVYLCASSSSSGANVLTFGAGSRLTVL.

The sample holds a few counts of this clone. This sequence joins TRBV5-4 and TRBJ2-7, with a weak D call TRBD1 (6 bases). The length of the CDR3 is 17 residues. Germline V gene data show CDR1 as SGHNT and CDR2 as YYREEE (reference sequence). The V gene lost 4 bases and the J gene lost 0 bases, with 20 bases spanning the gap. CDR3 in DNA: TGTGCCAGCAGCGCCCGTAACAGGGCTTCGAGCTCCTACGAGCAGTACTTC. Protein product: CASSARNRASSSYEQYF.

The chain joins TRBV28 to TRBJ2-7; 8 positions match TRBD2. Germline V gives CDR1 MDHEN, CDR2 SYDVKM. Trimming at V came to 4 bases and at J to 6 bases, leaving 11 bases not matched to a gene. The CDR3 is 15 amino acids. The CDR3 spells CASSSSGTRGFEQYF. The CDR3 DNA reads as TGTGCCAGCAGTTCATCCGGGACTAGGGGCTTCGAGCAGTACTTC.

The CDR3 DNA is TGTGCCAGCAGCTTAGCGCAGGGTTCCGAGCAGTACTTC. Encoded protein: CASSLAQGSEQYF. This sequence joins TRBV7-9 and TRBJ2-5; D may be TRBD1 (5 bases). The assigned J gene may be wrong: the sequence end matches TRBJ2-7 better. Germline V gene sequence: CDR1 SEHNR, CDR2 FQNEAQ (reference sequence). The CDR3 consists of 13 residues.

This clone was seen a handful of times. The gene calls are TRBV7-9 and TRBJ1-2; D gene ambiguous. Germline assignment: CDR1 SEHNR and CDR2 FQNEAQ (reference sequence). Trimming pared 1 base from V and 4 bases from J, leaving 13 bases between. CDR3 length equals 15 residues. CDR3 nucleotide sequence: TGTGCCAGCAGCTTAGGCAGTCAGCCTCCCTATGGCTACACCTTC. Encoded protein: CASSLGSQPPYGYTF.

The rearrangement uses TRBV2 and TRBJ2-1; tentatively, D is TRBD1 (6 bases). Trimming shortened V by 7 bases and J by 5 bases, and 15 bases separated the two germline ends. The CDR3 is 14 amino acids. Germline V gene lookup returns CDR1 SNHLY and CDR2 FYNNEI. CDR3 region: CASKRDRLNNEQFF. Here the CDR3 DNA reads TGTGCCAGCAAGAGAGACAGGCTAAACAATGAGCAGTTCTTC.

The chain uses TRBV5-1 and TRBJ1-2; TRBD1 might be the D (5 bases). Germline V lookup: CDR1 SGHRS, CDR2 YFSETQ. V lost 1 base, J lost 2 bases, and 9 bases lay in between. The CDR3 contains 14 residues. CDR3 in amino acids: CASSLFRDNYGYTF. CDR3 nucleotide sequence: TGCGCCAGCAGCTTGTTCAGGGACAACTATGGCTACACCTTC.

This clone has more than one count but fewer than ten. The chain carries TRBV2 and TRBJ2-1, with 7 positions matching TRBD2. V gave up 5 bases and J gave up 8 bases; unmatched junction bases: 15. CDR1 is SNHLY and CDR2 is FYNNEI in the germline V gene. The CDR3 runs 16 residues. CDR3 residues: CASSLQGGREMDEQFF. The CDR3 DNA reads TGTGCCAGCAGTCTCCAGGGCGGGAGAGAGATGGATGAGCAGTTCTTC.

J is TRBJ1-4 and V is TRBV2; 7 bases align to TRBD1. This CDR3 has 16 amino acids. Germline V gives CDR1 SNHLY, CDR2 FYNNEI. With V trimmed by 7 bases and J by 6 bases, 14 bases remained unmatched. The CDR3 sequence: CASNGIRGTADEKLFF. The CDR3 DNA follows: TGTGCCAGCAACGGGATACGCGGGACAGCGGATGAAAAACTGTTTTTT.

The chain employs TRBV29-1 and TRBJ2-2, with TRBD1 as a possible D gene (7 bases). V shed 2 bases and J shed 9 bases, with 13 bases lying between them. This CDR3 comprises 13 residues. Per the germline V gene, CDR1 is SQVTM and CDR2 is ANQGSEA. This CDR3 is CSVELRGDRELFF. The CDR3 DNA sequence: TGCAGCGTTGAACTCAGGGGGGACCGGGAGCTGTTTTTT.

The chain couples TRBV2 to TRBJ2-7; D remains ambiguous. Germline values: CDR1 SNHLY, CDR2 FYNNEI. Trimming removed 7 bases from V and 1 base from J, with 14 bases in between. The CDR3 length is 14 residues. The CDR3 loop is CASMKGLGSYEQYF. In DNA, the CDR3 is TGTGCCAGCATGAAGGGCCTGGGATCCTACGAGCAGTACTTC. The variable domain in full, with the rest retrieved from reference TRBV2 and TRBJ2-7, is EPEVTQTPSHQVTQMGQEVILRCVPISNHLYFYWYRQILGQKVEFLVSFYNNEISEKSEIFDDQFSVERPDGSNFTLKIRSTKLEDSAMYFCASMKGLGSYEQYFGPGTRLTVT.

The CDR3 reads CASSFDRGTGELFF. As DNA, the CDR3 is TGTGCCAGCAGTTTTGACAGGGGTACCGGGGAGCTGTTTTTT. V and J are TRBV27 and TRBJ2-2, with TRBD1 matching 8 bases. V trimming: 3 bases; J trimming: 5 bases; junction bases outside the gene matches: 2. The CDR3 is made up of 14 amino acids. Germline CDR1 reads MNHEY; CDR2 reads SMNVEV (reference sequence).

The rearrangement joins TRBV27 to TRBJ2-7; D is tentatively TRBD1 or TRBD2 (5 bases each). Trimming stripped 5 bases from V and 0 bases from J, with 11 bases between. Germline CDR1 reads MNHEY; CDR2 reads SMNVEV (reference sequence). The CDR3 length is 14 residues. DNA of the CDR3: TGTGCCAGCAGTGCGCCGGGACGCTCCTACGAGCAGTACTTC. Translation gives CASSAPGRSYEQYF.

For this clone: Germline and junction disagree at one end, which may indicate a read error. The chain employs TRBV4-2 and TRBJ2-5, with 10 bases fitting TRBD2. CDR3 length: 16 amino acids. Germline V gives CDR1 LGHNA, CDR2 YNFKEQ. The CDR3 DNA reads as TGTGCCAGCAGCGAAGACGGGACTAGCGTTTTGGAGACCCAGTACTTC. It specifies CASSEDGTSVLETQYF.

The rearrangement links TRBV6-6 to TRBJ2-2; D is possibly TRBD1 (6 bases). From germline, CDR1 is MNHNY and CDR2 SVGAGI (reference sequence). The CDR3 spans 15 residues. The germline V and J ends were trimmed by 5 bases and 1 base, with 11 bases remaining between them. The CDR3 DNA reads TGTGCCAGCAGTGGACAGTTCTGGAACACCGGGGAGCTGTTTTTT. This gives the protein CASSGQFWNTGELFF.

This chain uses TRBV9 with TRBJ2-7, with D possibly being TRBD1 (6 bases). V gave up 4 bases and J gave up 5 bases, with 22 bases separating them. Looked up from germline, CDR1 is SGDLS and CDR2 is YYNGEE. There are 16 residues in the CDR3. The DNA of the CDR3 is TGTGCCAGCAGCCCCACTCCAGGGGTAAGTCTCCACGAGCAGTACTTC. Protein: CASSPTPGVSLHEQYF. The full variable domain, its missing parts supplied by reference TRBV9 and TRBJ2-7, is DSGVTQTPKHLITATGQRVTLRCSPRSGDLSVYWYQQSLDQGLQFLIQYYNGEERAKGNILERFSAQQFPDLHSELNLSSLELGDSALYFCASSPTPGVSLHEQYFGPGTRLTVT.

The chain has TRBV7-2 and TRBJ2-1; possibly TRBD1 for D (6 bases). The CDR3 is made up of 13 amino acids. Trimming left V 5 bases short and J 8 bases short, with 13 bases between. The V gene's germline CDR1 is SGHTA and CDR2 FQGNSA. This CDR3 reads CASSPQGLDEQFF. As DNA, the CDR3 is TGTGCCAGCAGCCCGCAGGGGTTGGATGAGCAGTTCTTC.

The rearrangement uses TRBV28 and TRBJ2-3, with D possibly being TRBD2 (6 bases). Between the trimmed V and J ends, which lost 3 bases and 2 bases, there was a span of 21 bases. The CDR3 is made up of 18 amino acids. Germline CDR1 and CDR2: MDHEN and SYDVKM. The CDR3 region is CASSFFGGVGFVTDTQYF. The DNA for the CDR3 is TGTGCCAGCAGTTTTTTTGGCGGGGTAGGCTTTGTCACAGATACGCAGTATTTT. Filled out from reference TRBV28 and TRBJ2-3, the complete variable domain reads DVKVTQSSRYLVKRTGEKVFLECVQDMDHENMFWYRQDPGLGLRLIYFSYDVKMKEKGDIPEGYSVSREKKERFSLILESASTNQTSMYLCASSFFGGVGFVTDTQYFGPGTRLTVL.

V and J are TRBV5-1 and TRBJ2-5, with D possibly called TRBD1 or TRBD2 (5 bases each). The germline V gene encodes CDR1 SGHRS and CDR2 YFSETQ. Trimming shortened V by 4 bases and J by 3 bases, and 13 bases separated the two germline ends. This CDR3 has 14 residues. This CDR3 is CASSGRVGEETQYF. CDR3 nucleotide sequence: TGCGCCAGCAGCGGCAGGGTGGGGGAAGAGACCCAGTACTTC. The full variable domain, its missing parts supplied by reference TRBV5-1 and TRBJ2-5, is KAGVTQTPRYLIKTRGQQVTLSCSPISGHRSVSWYQQTPGQGLQFLFEYFSETQRNKGNFPGRFSGRQFSNSRSEMNVSTLELGDSALYLCASSGRVGEETQYFGPGTRLLVL.

This chain links TRBV4-2 with TRBJ1-2; tentatively, D is TRBD1 (5 bases). V lost 4 bases and J lost 4, with 16 bases in between. This CDR3 has 15 residues. The V gene's germline CDR1 is LGHNA and CDR2 YNFKEQ. For the CDR3, the DNA is TGTGCCAGCAGCCTTCCCGGGGGGGGATCCTATGGCTACACCTTC. Protein sequence: CASSLPGGGSYGYTF.

The chain has TRBV9 and TRBJ2-5, with no clear D. Germline loops: CDR1 SGDLS, CDR2 YYNGEE. V dropped 0 bases and J dropped 2 bases, with 8 bases sitting between them. This CDR3 comprises 14 residues. CDR3 region: CASSVGVQQETQYF. The CDR3 DNA reads as TGTGCCAGCAGCGTAGGGGTACAACAAGAGACCCAGTACTTC.

This clone showed up just a few times. The chain has TRBV6-6 and TRBJ1-5; no clear D. From germline, CDR1 is MNHNY and CDR2 SVGAGI (reference sequence). Trimming took 8 bases from V and 1 from J, leaving 9 bases between them. The CDR3 is made up of 13 amino acids. The CDR3 loop reads CASRISSNQPQHF. CDR3 bases: TGTGCCAGCCGCATAAGCAGCAATCAGCCCCAGCATTTT.

V is TRBV21-1 and J is TRBJ1-6; the tabulated D call, TRBD1, remains unverified against the DNA. TRBV21-1 is labeled a pseudogene. The CDR3 has 17 residues. The CDR3 nucleotides read TGTGCCAGCACCACCACCCCCGACACAGGGTCCGGTTCACCCCTCCACTTT. This translates into CASTTTPDTGSGSPLHF.

V is TRBV2 and J is TRBJ2-7; either TRBD1 or TRBD2 may fit D (6 bases each). V lost 4 bases and J 3 bases, leaving 10 bases between the germline ends. The CDR3 spans 13 residues. Germline CDR1 and CDR2: SNHLY and FYNNEI. CDR3 DNA sequence: TGTGCCAGCAGTGCGGGGGCCAGCTACGAGCAGTACTTC. Its translation is CASSAGASYEQYF.

The chain has TRBV7-2 and TRBJ2-7; D remains ambiguous. The CDR3 is 15 residues long. Germline CDR1 reads SGHTA; CDR2 reads FQGNSA. The V and J ends lost 1 base and 2 bases respectively, with 12 bases between them. The DNA of the CDR3 is TGTGCCAGCAGCTTAGGTCGCGTGGAAACCTACGAGCAGTACTTC. Residues: CASSLGRVETYEQYF.

V usage is TRBV28 and J usage is TRBJ2-4; weak D call: TRBD1 (6 bases). This CDR3 contains 17 residues. V was trimmed by 5 bases and J by 0 bases, leaving 17 bases between them. Germline V gene sequence: CDR1 MDHEN, CDR2 SYDVKM. The CDR3 nucleotides are TGTGCCAGCAGTCCCACGGACAGTTTGTCAGCCAAAAACATTCAGTACTTC. Translation: CASSPTDSLSAKNIQYF.

The chain is built from TRBV28 and TRBJ1-4; 11 bases map to TRBD1. Losses at the gene ends were 5 bases for V and 8 bases for J; bases not matched to a gene: 10. Germline V gene data show CDR1 as MDHEN and CDR2 as SYDVKM. The CDR3 length is 16 residues. CDR3 in amino acids: CASSGKLGQGGEKLFF. DNA of the CDR3: TGTGCCAGCAGTGGGAAATTGGGACAGGGGGGGGAAAAACTGTTTTTT.

This clone came up once. This rearrangement joins TRBV5-1 to TRBJ2-7, with D tentatively TRBD1 (6 bases). The ends were cut back, 2 bases at V and 3 bases at J, with 9 bases in the middle. The CDR3 is made up of 13 amino acids. The germline gives CDR1 SGHRS, CDR2 YFSETQ. The CDR3: CASSLQGNYEQYF. In DNA, the CDR3 is TGCGCCAGCAGCTTACAGGGAAACTACGAGCAGTACTTC.

The V gene is TRBV5-1, the J gene TRBJ2-7; 7 nucleotides line up with TRBD2. The CDR3 runs to 15 residues. Germline assignment: CDR1 SGHRS and CDR2 YFSETQ. The J segment lost 2 bases and the V segment lost 5 bases, leaving 10 bases of the junction unmatched. For the CDR3, the DNA is TGCGCCAGCAGGTTAAGCGGGGACTCCACCTACGAGCAGTACTTC. Translated: CASRLSGDSTYEQYF. Drawing the rest from reference TRBV5-1 and TRBJ2-7, the complete variable domain is KAGVTQTPRYLIKTRGQQVTLSCSPISGHRSVSWYQQTPGQGLQFLFEYFSETQRNKGNFPGRFSGRQFSNSRSEMNVSTLELGDSALYLCASRLSGDSTYEQYFGPGTRLTVT.

The chain has TRBV5-1 and TRBJ1-1; 7 bases agree with TRBD1. This CDR3 region has 16 residues. V was pared by 3 bases and J by 0 bases, with 8 bases of the junction left unmatched. Germline CDR1 and CDR2: SGHRS and YFSETQ. The CDR3 DNA follows: TGCGCCAGCAGCTCTCAGGGGGGGCACTTGAACACTGAAGCTTTCTTT. Translation gives CASSSQGGHLNTEAFF.